Listed here are 30 T cell receptor beta chains from one sample, sequenced in a study of graft-versus-host responses after intestinal transplantation. Sequencing used immunoSEQ multiplex PCR; TCRdb keeps in-frame clones, though not all of them. The table includes tens of thousands of clones, 80% to 85% detected once. The starting material was PBMCs, obtained around 1,000 days after transplant. These receptors all come from a human patient who received an intestinal transplant, so some T cells may come from the graft donor.

The chain combines TRBV5-1 with TRBJ2-7, with 11 bases aligning to TRBD2. Germline assignment: CDR1 SGHRS and CDR2 YFSETQ. With 4 bases clipped from V and 6 bases from J, the junction kept 6 bases outside the gene matches. The CDR3 has 14 amino acids. The CDR3: CASSAIAGGREQYF. DNA of the CDR3: TGCGCCAGCAGCGCGATAGCGGGAGGGCGCGAGCAGTACTTC.

V and J are TRBV29-1 and TRBJ2-7; either TRBD1 or TRBD2 may supply D (5 bases each). The germline V gene encodes CDR1 SQVTM and CDR2 ANQGSEA. V lost 3 bases, J lost 7 bases, and 10 bases lay in between. The CDR3 length is 11 residues. CDR3 bases: TGCAGCGTTGACCAATGGGGGGAGCAGTACTTC. It specifies CSVDQWGEQYF.

The chain joins TRBV6-1 to TRBJ1-6, with 7 nucleotides matching TRBD1. Per germline, CDR1 MNHNS and CDR2 SASEGT. With 8 bases clipped from V and 10 bases from J, the junction kept 5 bases outside the gene matches. The CDR3 has 12 amino acids. CDR3 sequence reads: CASSGGMSPLHF. In nucleotides, the CDR3 is TGTGCCAGCTCAGGGGGAATGTCACCCCTCCACTTT.

The chain employs TRBV5-1 and TRBJ2-1; 12 nucleotides match TRBD1. This CDR3 region has 16 residues. V dropped 0 bases and J dropped 8; count of bases not matched to a gene: 6. In germline, CDR1 is SGHRS, CDR2 YFSETQ. The CDR3 region is CASSLAGQGAFDEQFF. CDR3 sequence (DNA): TGCGCCAGCAGCTTGGCGGGACAGGGGGCTTTCGATGAGCAGTTCTTC. The variable domain in full, with the rest retrieved from reference TRBV5-1 and TRBJ2-1, is KAGVTQTPRYLIKTRGQQVTLSCSPISGHRSVSWYQQTPGQGLQFLFEYFSETQRNKGNFPGRFSGRQFSNSRSEMNVSTLELGDSALYLCASSLAGQGAFDEQFFGPGTRLTVL.

This clone appeared a few times. This sequence joins TRBV2 and TRBJ1-1; tentatively, D is TRBD1 (5 bases). The V gene lost 3 bases and the J gene lost 0 bases, with 8 bases spanning the gap. The CDR3 is 14 amino acids. CDR1 and CDR2 (germline): SNHLY, FYNNEI. CDR3 amino acids: CASSDAGLNTEAFF. CDR3 DNA sequence: TGTGCCAGCAGTGATGCAGGGCTGAACACTGAAGCTTTCTTT.

This clone was picked up a small number of times. The chain combines TRBV5-1 with TRBJ2-7, with D unclear. The germline gives CDR1 SGHRS, CDR2 YFSETQ. This CDR3 contains 16 residues. V was shortened by 0 bases and J by 0 bases, with 13 bases between the two germline ends. Written as DNA, the CDR3 is TGCGCCAGCAGCTTGGAGGCTTCTTCAAGCTCCTACGAGCAGTACTTC. This translates into CASSLEASSSSYEQYF.

This clone was counted once. The chain links TRBV27 to TRBJ2-3, with unresolved D. Germline values: CDR1 MNHEY, CDR2 SMNVEV (reference sequence). CDR3 size: 13 residues. V lost 3 bases and J lost 1, with 5 bases in between. The CDR3 loop reads CASSFIGTDTQYF. CDR3 sequence (DNA): TGTGCCAGCAGTTTTATCGGCACAGATACGCAGTATTTT.

This chain connects TRBV6-6 to TRBJ1-3; possible D gene TRBD1, 5 bases. Trimming shortened V by 5 bases and J by 4 bases, and 9 bases separated the two germline ends. CDR3 length: 13 amino acids. Germline V CDR1 and CDR2: MNHNY, SVGAGI (reference sequence). The CDR3 DNA reads TGTGCCAGCAGTCGACAGTCCGGAAACACCATATATTTT. Residues: CASSRQSGNTIYF.

The chain employs TRBV6-6 and TRBJ2-7; D gene unclear. Germline lookup yields CDR1 MNHNY and CDR2 SVGAGI (reference sequence). CDR3 size: 11 residues. V lost 7 bases to trimming and J lost 3 bases, with 7 bases between them. Here the CDR3 DNA reads TGTGCCAGCAACGGGTTCTACGAGCAGTACTTC. This encodes CASNGFYEQYF.

The V call is TRBV5-6, the J call TRBJ2-3; D unclear. Trimming removed 2 bases from V and 0 bases from J, with 7 bases in between. Germline V CDR1 and CDR2: SGHDT, YYEEEE. This CDR3 has 14 amino acids. The CDR3 DNA reads as TGTGCCAGCAGCTTTAAGACTAGCACAGATACGCAGTATTTT. Amino acid sequence: CASSFKTSTDTQYF. Drawing the rest from reference TRBV5-6 and TRBJ2-3, the complete variable domain is DAGVTQSPTHLIKTRGQQVTLRCSPKSGHDTVSWYQQALGQGPQFIFQYYEEEERQRGNFPDRFSGHQFPNYSSELNVNALLLGDSALYLCASSFKTSTDTQYFGPGTRLTVL.

On this clone itself: Additional DNA sequences in this sample encode the identical CDR3. The genes are TRBV5-1 and TRBJ1-4; D not resolved. Trimming cost V 4 bases and J 5 bases, with 9 bases left between them. Germline V gives CDR1 SGHRS, CDR2 YFSETQ. The CDR3 is 13 residues long. The CDR3 region has the DNA TGCGCCAGCAGCCCTGGGCCGAATGAAAAACTGTTTTTT. Translating it yields CASSPGPNEKLFF. The full variable domain, rest sourced from reference TRBV5-1 and TRBJ1-4, is KAGVTQTPRYLIKTRGQQVTLSCSPISGHRSVSWYQQTPGQGLQFLFEYFSETQRNKGNFPGRFSGRQFSNSRSEMNVSTLELGDSALYLCASSPGPNEKLFFGSGTQLSVL.

The V call is TRBV19, the J call TRBJ2-5; no definite D call. The V end lost 2 bases, the J end lost 0 bases, and 4 bases lay between the germline ends. CDR3 size: 13 residues. Germline V gives CDR1 LNHDA, CDR2 SQIVND (reference sequence). CDR3 in DNA: TGTGCCAGTAGTATACAGTACCAAGAGACCCAGTACTTC. Its protein is CASSIQYQETQYF.

The V call is TRBV6-1, the J call TRBJ2-5; possible D gene TRBD2, 6 bases. The CDR3 loop spans 15 amino acids. Trimming took off 2 bases at V and 4 bases at J, with 14 bases between the two ends. Looked up from germline, CDR1 is MNHNS and CDR2 is SASEGT. This CDR3 reads CASSEHPSAGETQYF. For the CDR3, the DNA is TGTGCCAGCAGTGAACATCCTAGCGCAGGAGAGACCCAGTACTTC.

As DNA, the CDR3 is TGTGCCAGCAGCTCTGGGAAGGGGACTCCCGTGGCGTACGAGCAGTACTTC. The encoded protein is CASSSGKGTPVAYEQYF. The chain links TRBV5-4 to TRBJ2-7, with a tentative D call TRBD2 (6 bases). Trimming shortened V by 3 bases and J by 4 bases, and 23 bases separated the two germline ends. Germline loops: CDR1 SGHNT, CDR2 YYREEE (reference sequence). CDR3 length: 17 residues.

The chain joins TRBV10-3 to TRBJ2-1, with 13 bases that match TRBD2. Germline V gene data show CDR1 as ENHRY and CDR2 as SYGVKD. The V and J ends lost 6 bases and 7 bases, in that order; junction bases with no gene match: 6. The CDR3 has 15 residues. The CDR3 here is CAIRLAGGGSNEQFF. The CDR3 nucleotides read TGTGCCATCAGACTAGCGGGAGGGGGTTCTAATGAGCAGTTCTTC.

The chain carries TRBV25-1 and TRBJ2-1; 15 nucleotides line up with TRBD2. This CDR3 has 18 residues. Germline values: CDR1 MGHDK, CDR2 SYGVNS. V lost 4 bases and J lost 2; bases outside the gene matches: 6. CDR3 DNA: TGTGCCAGCAGTGGATTTAGGACTAGCGGGAGGGCCTACAATGAGCAGTTCTTC. Its translation is CASSGFRTSGRAYNEQFF.

The chain has TRBV7-9 and TRBJ2-7; D is possibly TRBD2 (6 bases). CDR3 length: 12 residues. Trimming pared 8 bases from V and 4 bases from J, leaving 12 bases between. Germline CDR1 reads SEHNR; CDR2 reads FQNEAQ (reference sequence). CDR3 bases: TGTGCCAGCGCTCGGGGGTTATACGAGCAGTACTTC. Translating gives CASARGLYEQYF.

This clone was observed a single time. The chain is built from TRBV25-1 and TRBJ1-4; 9 nucleotides agree with TRBD1. In germline, CDR1 is MGHDK, CDR2 SYGVNS. V lost 5 bases, J lost 8 bases, and 9 bases stayed unmatched. The CDR3 has 15 amino acids. The CDR3 DNA reads as TGTGCCAGCAGTCTATACAGGGGGCGAGAAGAAAAACTGTTTTTT. Its translation: CASSLYRGREEKLFF.

V gene TRBV29-1 combines with J gene TRBJ1-1; maybe TRBD1 (5 bases). This CDR3 is built from 12 residues. CDR1 is SQVTM, CDR2 ANQGSEA, per germline. V dropped 6 bases and J dropped 4 bases, with 12 bases sitting between them. The DNA of the CDR3 is TGCAGCGTCCGTGGGGGAGGCACTGAAGCTTTCTTT. Translation gives CSVRGGGTEAFF. Full variable domain (remainder filled in from reference TRBV29-1 and TRBJ1-1): SAVISQKPSRDICQRGTSLTIQCQVDSQVTMMFWYRQQPGQSLTLIATANQGSEATYESGFVIDKFPISRPNLTFSTLTVSNMSPEDSSIYLCSVRGGGTEAFFGQGTRLTVV.

This chain links TRBV7-6 with TRBJ1-2; D not certain. The CDR3 spans 13 residues. The germline CDR1 and CDR2 sequences are SGHVS and FNYEAQ. Trimming pared 5 bases from V and 2 bases from J, leaving 9 bases between. CDR3 sequence reads: CASSLNSNYGYTF. The DNA of the CDR3 is TGTGCCAGCAGCCTCAATTCGAACTATGGCTACACCTTC. The full variable domain, in which reference TRBV7-6 and TRBJ1-2 provide the parts outside the CDR3, is GAGVSQSPRYKVTKRGQDVALRCDPISGHVSLYWYRQALGQGPEFLTYFNYEAQQDKSGLPNDRFSAERPEGSISTLTIQRTEQRDSAMYRCASSLNSNYGYTFGSGTRLTVV.

The chain is built from TRBV5-5 and TRBJ2-5, with 9 bases matching TRBD2. The germline gives CDR1 SGHKS, CDR2 YYEKEE (reference sequence). Trimming at V came to 0 bases and at J to 4 bases, leaving 1 base not matched to a gene. This CDR3 spans 14 amino acids. The DNA for the CDR3 is TGTGCCAGCAGCTTGGGGGGACTAGCAGAGACCCAGTACTTC. Protein sequence: CASSLGGLAETQYF. The full variable domain, with the rest looked up from reference TRBV5-5 and TRBJ2-5, is DAGVTQSPTHLIKTRGQQVTLRCSPISGHKSVSWYQQVLGQGPQFIFQYYEKEERGRGNFPDRFSARQFPNYSSELNVNALLLGDSALYLCASSLGGLAETQYFGPGTRLLVL.

The J gene is TRBJ1-1, the V gene TRBV5-1, with D perhaps matching TRBD1 (5 bases). V lost 0 bases to trimming and J lost 1 base, with 7 bases between them. The CDR3 is 14 residues long. Per the germline V gene, CDR1 is SGHRS and CDR2 is YFSETQ. DNA for the CDR3: TGCGCCAGCAGCTTGGGTGGGGGGAACACTGAAGCTTTCTTT. It specifies CASSLGGGNTEAFF.

V gene TRBV11-2 combines with J gene TRBJ2-2, with 8 bases identical to TRBD2. With 4 bases clipped from V and 7 bases from J, the junction kept 8 bases outside the gene matches. CDR3 length: 15 amino acids. In germline, CDR1 is SGHAT, CDR2 FQNNGV. CDR3 amino acids: CASSSTGTRNGELFF. The CDR3 DNA sequence: TGTGCCAGCAGCTCCACCGGGACTAGGAACGGGGAGCTGTTTTTT.

The genes are TRBV5-1 and TRBJ2-7; 13 bases align to TRBD2. This CDR3 comprises 13 residues. Germline assignment: CDR1 SGHRS and CDR2 YFSETQ. V gave up 3 bases and J gave up 9 bases; unmatched junction bases: 3. CDR3 DNA sequence: TGCGCCAGCAGCTCACTAGCGGGAGGGGGGCAGTACTTC. It is translated as CASSSLAGGGQYF.

The rearrangement links TRBV27 to TRBJ1-2; D is undetermined. V was clipped by 8 bases and J by 4 bases, with 14 bases between them. The CDR3 extends over 13 amino acids. Germline CDR1 MNHEY, CDR2 SMNVEV (reference sequence). The CDR3 reads CASGSLQTYGYTF. The CDR3 bases are TGTGCCAGCGGATCCTTACAGACCTATGGCTACACCTTC.

The gene calls are TRBV9 and TRBJ2-2; 8 bases align to TRBD1. CDR1 is SGDLS, CDR2 YYNGEE, per germline. This CDR3 is 16 amino acids long. Losses at the gene ends were 0 bases for V and 5 bases for J; bases not matched to a gene: 6. In DNA, the CDR3 is TGTGCCAGCAGCGTAGCCACAGGGGGAGCAACCGGGGAGCTGTTTTTT. This sequence encodes CASSVATGGATGELFF.

CDR3 region: CASSTGQTLTNEKLFF. The CDR3, as DNA: TGCGCCAGCAGCACTGGGCAGACTCTTACTAATGAAAAACTGTTTTTT. The chain joins TRBV5-1 to TRBJ1-4; no reliable D call. This CDR3 comprises 16 residues. Trimming cost V 4 bases and J 2 bases, with 15 bases left between them. Germline V gene data show CDR1 as SGHRS and CDR2 as YFSETQ.

The V and J genes are TRBV4-2 and TRBJ2-2, with 7 positions matching TRBD2. Germline-derived CDR1 and CDR2 are LGHNA and YNFKEQ. J was trimmed by 6 bases and V by 0 bases; bases with no gene match: 7. The CDR3 contains 16 residues. CDR3 DNA: TGTGCCAGCAGCCAAGATGGCGGGAGAGGGTCCGGGGAGCTGTTTTTT. Its protein is CASSQDGGRGSGELFF.

This clone was seen once. The chain uses TRBV11-3 and TRBJ2-2; no definite D call. Germline loops: CDR1 SGHNT, CDR2 YENEEA. This CDR3 is 13 amino acids long. With 5 bases removed from V and 6 bases from J, the gap between germline ends came to 10 bases. The CDR3 spells CASSPSQAGELFF. CDR3 sequence (DNA): TGTGCCAGCAGCCCCTCCCAGGCCGGGGAGCTGTTTTTT.

The rearrangement uses TRBV9 and TRBJ2-2; the match to TRBD1 covers 10 bases. This CDR3 spans 18 amino acids. The trim removed 0 bases at V and 4 bases at J, leaving 9 bases unmatched. Germline-derived CDR1 and CDR2 are SGDLS and YYNGEE. CDR3 in amino acids: CASSVAGQGTPSTGELFF. The CDR3, as DNA: TGTGCCAGCAGCGTAGCGGGACAGGGGACCCCGAGCACCGGGGAGCTGTTTTTT.